Listed here is a single T cell receptor beta chain. Its antigen is as yet unknown. This record belongs to a study of cytomegalovirus exposure and HLA in healthy donors. Whole-study results and caveats: Within a later analysis, the majority of CMV-associated TCR beta chains appeared HLA-restricted. Immune exposure information available was restricted to CMV serostatus. Later analysis revealed greater clonal expansion in HLA-associated TCR beta chains than in equally common others. Later analysis demonstrated an association between a missense DCLRE1C variant and TCR beta V- and J-gene trimming.

From germline, CDR1 is SEHNR and CDR2 FQNEAQ (reference sequence). This CDR3 is 14 amino acids long. The V end lost 1 base, the J end lost 3 bases, and 6 bases lay between the germline ends. 13 Jbeta primers and 60 Vbeta primers were used for the PCR. Profiling relied on immunoSEQ multiplex PCR, and the TCRdb table lists in-frame clones only, not all of them. Recorded for this sample: about 77,000 clones. Sequencing was carried out using PBMCs. The chain couples TRBV7-9 to TRBJ1-4; D gene ambiguous. The TCR sequence derives from a middle-aged man in good health and CMV-seropositive. DNA of the CDR3: TGTGCCAGCAGCTTAGTTGCGGCTAATGAAAAACTGTTTTTT. Protein sequence: CASSLVAANEKLFF.